This passage covers 23 T cell receptor beta chains from one sample sequenced in a study of blood T cell repertoires in COVID-19. Here immunoSEQ multiplex PCR was the method, and the copy in TCRdb shows in-frame clones only, minus some. The sample carries 200,000 to 250,000 clones, approximately 81% recorded once. Sequences were obtained from peripheral blood. These TCRs come from an elderly woman with acute or convalescent COVID-19.

This clone was picked up a small number of times. This chain links TRBV2 with TRBJ2-3; TRBD2 agrees at 9 bases. Losses at the gene ends were 4 bases for V and 5 bases for J; bases not matched to a gene: 10. The CDR3 is made up of 16 amino acids. Germline-derived CDR1 and CDR2 are SNHLY and FYNNEI. The CDR3 reads CASSAVVAGGEDTQYF. The CDR3 bases are TGTGCCAGCAGTGCTGTTGTCGCGGGAGGGGAAGATACGCAGTATTTT.

V is TRBV3-1 (or the pseudogene TRBV3-2) and J is TRBJ1-6; 10 nucleotides match TRBD1. Germline CDR1 reads LGHDT; CDR2 reads YNNKEL (reference sequence). This CDR3 has 16 residues. Trimming cost V 1 base and J 9 bases; bases outside gene matches: 6. CDR3 in DNA: TGTGCCAGCAGCCAAGTACCCGGGACAGGGGTTTCACCCCTCCACTTT. Amino acids: CASSQVPGTGVSPLHF.

The chain couples TRBV19 to TRBJ1-4; weak D call: TRBD1 (6 bases). V was cut by 3 bases and J by 6 bases, with 8 bases left in between. Per germline, CDR1 LNHDA and CDR2 SQIVND (reference sequence). The length of the CDR3 is 13 residues. CDR3 in amino acids: CASSMAGDEKLFF. The CDR3 bases are TGTGCCAGTAGTATGGCAGGGGATGAAAAACTGTTTTTT.

Worth noting for this clone: The identical CDR3 is also encoded by other nucleotide sequences in the sample. The chain is built from TRBV28 and TRBJ2-5; D unclear. Germline-derived CDR1 and CDR2 are MDHEN and SYDVKM. CDR3 length: 12 residues. V was trimmed by 6 bases and J by 4 bases, leaving 9 bases between them. In DNA, the CDR3 is TGTGCCAGCAGCCTATCAGGAGAGACCCAGTACTTC. It yields the protein CASSLSGETQYF.

This sequence joins TRBV7-2 and TRBJ2-7; 8 bases are shared with TRBD2. Germline trimming cut 4 bases from V and 0 bases from J; bases unmatched to any gene: 2. The CDR3 has 14 amino acids. Germline V gene lookup returns CDR1 SGHTA and CDR2 FQGNSA. The CDR3 sequence is CASSSGRVSYEQYF. The CDR3 region has the DNA TGTGCCAGCAGCTCCGGGAGGGTCTCCTACGAGCAGTACTTC.

The gene calls are TRBV19 and TRBJ2-1; 8 bases match TRBD2. The CDR3 loop spans 16 amino acids. CDR1 and CDR2 from the germline V gene are LNHDA and SQIVND (reference sequence). Trimming cost V 1 base and J 4 bases; bases outside gene matches: 6. The CDR3 sequence is CASSIGAGGEYNEQFF. The CDR3 nucleotides read TGTGCCAGTAGTATAGGGGCGGGAGGCGAGTACAATGAGCAGTTCTTC.

The genes are TRBV7-3 and TRBJ2-5, with 8 bases aligning to TRBD1. The CDR3 runs to 13 residues. V dropped 5 bases and J dropped 4; count of bases not matched to a gene: 3. Germline CDR1 is SGHTA and CDR2 is FQGTGA. CDR3: CASSPTGGETQYF. The CDR3 nucleotides read TGTGCCAGCAGCCCAACAGGGGGAGAGACCCAGTACTTC. Full variable domain (missing parts from reference TRBV7-3 and TRBJ2-5): GAGVSQTPSNKVTEKGKYVELRCDPISGHTALYWYRQSLGQGPEFLIYFQGTGAADDSGLPNDRFFAVRPEGSVSTLKIQRTERGDSAVYLCASSPTGGETQYFGPGTRLLVL.

V usage is TRBV21-1 and J usage is TRBJ1-3; TRBD1 is taken as the D call from the table, unchecked against the DNA. TRBV21-1 is described as a pseudogene. The length of the CDR3 is 15 residues. The DNA of the CDR3 is TGTGCCAGCAGCAAAGATCCAACGGTCGACATTGGCCTATATTTT. Its translation is CASSKDPTVDIGLYF.

The chain couples TRBV19 to TRBJ2-7; 10 nucleotides match TRBD1. There are 14 residues in the CDR3. J was trimmed by 5 bases and V by 6 bases; bases with no gene match: 7. Germline V gene data show CDR1 as LNHDA and CDR2 as SQIVND (reference sequence). This CDR3 reads CASRPGQGYHEQYF. CDR3 nucleotides: TGTGCCAGTAGGCCGGGACAGGGGTACCACGAGCAGTACTTC.

This clone was observed a few times. The chain uses TRBV19 and TRBJ1-2, with 8 bases lining up with TRBD1. This CDR3 comprises 14 residues. V shed 3 bases, J shed 6 bases, and the junction held 6 bases outside the gene matches. Looked up from germline, CDR1 is LNHDA and CDR2 is SQIVND (reference sequence). The CDR3 nucleotides read TGTGCCAGTAGTATTAGACAGGGGATCGATGGCTACACCTTC. It yields the protein CASSIRQGIDGYTF.

This clone was counted a few times. The rearrangement uses TRBV20-1 and TRBJ2-1; D remains unclear. Per the germline V gene, CDR1 is DFQATT and CDR2 is SNEGSKA (reference sequence). CDR3 length equals 11 residues. V lost 3 bases to trimming and J lost 8 bases, with 8 bases between them. In DNA form, the CDR3 reads TGCAGTGCTAGCCCCGAGGATGAGCAGTTCTTC. Amino acid sequence: CSASPEDEQFF.

The J gene is TRBJ2-1, the V gene TRBV19; 13 bases fit TRBD2. Germline CDR1 LNHDA, CDR2 SQIVND (reference sequence). V lost 0 bases and J lost 9; bases outside the gene matches: 5. This CDR3 is built from 16 residues. The CDR3 DNA is TGTGCCAGTAGTATAGAGGGGACTAGCGGGATAACTGAGCAGTTCTTC. This encodes CASSIEGTSGITEQFF.

The chain couples TRBV28 to TRBJ1-4; TRBD1 matches at 8 bases. This CDR3 comprises 15 residues. J lost 3 bases, V lost 4 bases, and 4 bases had no gene match. Germline-derived CDR1 and CDR2 are MDHEN and SYDVKM. CDR3 in DNA: TGTGCCAGCAGTTCGACAGGGGAGGCTAATGAAAAACTGTTTTTT. It codes for CASSSTGEANEKLFF.

The CDR3, as DNA: TGTGCCACCAGTGATGTCAGGGGCGAGCAGTACTTC. It yields the protein CATSDVRGEQYF. The rearrangement joins TRBV24-1 to TRBJ2-7, with TRBD1 as a possible D gene (6 bases). CDR3 length equals 12 residues. The germline CDR1 and CDR2 sequences are KGHDR and SFDVKD. Trimming removed 3 bases from V and 6 bases from J, with 8 bases in between.

V usage is TRBV6-5 and J usage is TRBJ1-4; TRBD1 matches 9 bases. This CDR3 contains 14 residues. From germline, CDR1 is MNHEY and CDR2 SVGAGI. J gave up 10 bases and V 7 bases, and 10 bases lay outside the gene matches. CDR3: CASKEDRGTGKLFF. The CDR3 DNA reads as TGTGCCAGCAAAGAGGACAGGGGAACCGGAAAACTGTTTTTT.

The V call is TRBV4-2, the J call TRBJ1-6; 9 bases line up with TRBD1. This CDR3 contains 15 residues. Germline CDR1 reads LGHNA; CDR2 reads YNFKEQ. V shed 0 bases and J 8 bases; nucleotides not matched to a gene: 2. CDR3 bases: TGTGCCAGCAGCCAAGACTGGACAGGGGATTCACCCCTCCACTTT. Its translation: CASSQDWTGDSPLHF.

This chain connects TRBV10-1 to TRBJ2-1; D uncertain. Germline CDR1 is WNHNN and CDR2 is SYGVQD (reference sequence). Trimming left V 8 bases short and J 5 bases short, with 13 bases between. This CDR3 contains 13 residues. CDR3 sequence: CASGAETNNEQFF. CDR3 sequence (DNA): TGCGCCAGCGGAGCTGAGACGAACAATGAGCAGTTCTTC.

V gene TRBV11-3 combines with J gene TRBJ2-5, with TRBD1 matching over 8 bases. V shed 5 bases and J 4 bases; nucleotides not matched to a gene: 12. The CDR3 is 16 amino acids. Germline assignment: CDR1 SGHNT and CDR2 YENEEA. The CDR3 protein is CASSPILAGGIETQYF. The CDR3 region has the DNA TGTGCCAGCAGCCCAATATTGGCAGGGGGCATAGAGACCCAGTACTTC. Filled out from reference TRBV11-3 and TRBJ2-5, the complete variable domain reads EAGVVQSPRYKIIEKKQPVAFWCNPISGHNTLYWYLQNLGQGPELLIRYENEEAVDDSQLPKDRFSAERLKGVDSTLKIQPAELGDSAVYLCASSPILAGGIETQYFGPGTRLLVL.

This clone has a handful of counts. The chain recombines TRBV18 with TRBJ1-2; the D gene is possibly TRBD1 (5 bases). V was clipped by 6 bases and J by 0 bases, with 5 bases between them. The CDR3 extends over 12 amino acids. Germline V gives CDR1 KGHSH, CDR2 LQKENI. CDR3 DNA: TGTGCCAGCTCGACAGCTAACTATGGCTACACCTTC. Residues: CASSTANYGYTF.

The rearrangement links TRBV19 to TRBJ1-5; 7 bases are shared with TRBD1. The CDR3 sequence is 15 residues long. V was clipped by 5 bases and J by 0 bases; unmatched bases: 4. Germline values: CDR1 LNHDA, CDR2 SQIVND (reference sequence). CDR3 sequence reads: CASSPGTASNQPQHF. CDR3 bases: TGTGCCAGTAGTCCCGGGACAGCTAGCAATCAGCCCCAGCATTTT.

J is TRBJ1-1 and V is TRBV19; D is possibly TRBD1 (5 bases). V was cut by 5 bases and J by 3 bases, with 13 bases left in between. The CDR3 contains 14 residues. Germline assignment: CDR1 LNHDA and CDR2 SQIVND (reference sequence). The CDR3 DNA reads TGTGCCAGTAGTCCGCGGGCGGGGGACACTGAAGCTTTCTTT. This gives the protein CASSPRAGDTEAFF.

This clone was found once. J is TRBJ2-1 and V is TRBV11-1; 8 nucleotides match TRBD1. The CDR3 extends over 15 amino acids. V was clipped by 4 bases and J by 0 bases; unmatched bases: 2. Germline loops: CDR1 SGHAT, CDR2 FQDESV (reference sequence). The CDR3 is CASSYGQGSYNEQFF. In DNA, the CDR3 is TGTGCCAGCAGCTATGGACAGGGCTCCTACAATGAGCAGTTCTTC.

In this sample, this clone turned up many times. The gene calls are TRBV27 and TRBJ2-5, with D possibly TRBD2 on 6 matching bases. The CDR3 is made up of 15 amino acids. CDR1 and CDR2 (germline): MNHEY, SMNVEV (reference sequence). Trimming stripped 3 bases from V and 5 bases from J, with 16 bases between. Written as DNA, the CDR3 is TGTGCCAGCAGTTTGGGTTTCCGGGAGAAGGAGACCCAGTACTTC. Its translation: CASSLGFREKETQYF.